A selection of T cell receptor beta chains follows, all from one sample in a study of blood T cells in healthy people across ages. TCRdb called the 5' RACE reads again in MiXCR, with one record for every CDR3 protein. The sample carries about 1.8 million distinct CDR3 sequences, 40% to 55% recorded once. Sample: blood. The receptors originated from a woman aged 40-49 years in good health. Both conserved end residues are part of each CDR3. D genes are given only for firm matches. Size tells how often a clone was seen (once, few, many) or the class of an expanded clone, and some rows leave it out.

clone_size: -
d_call: TRBD2
v_call: TRBV4-2
j_call: TRBJ2-3
cdr3_aa: CASSQVGGGVRDTQYF
cdr3_nt: TGTGCCAGCAGCCAAGTTGGTGGGGGGGTTCGAGATACGCAGTATTTT

clone_size: few
d_call: -
v_call: TRBV7-2
j_call: TRBJ1-1
cdr3_aa: CASSLEPQVGGRAFF
cdr3_nt: TGTGCCAGCAGCTTAGAACCGCAGGTCGGGGGTCGGGCTTTCTTT

clone_size: many
d_call: -
v_call: TRBV29-1
j_call: TRBJ2-7
cdr3_aa: CSVVEGKKGEQYF
cdr3_nt: TGCAGCGTTGTTGAGGGGAAAAAGGGCGAGCAGTACTTC

clone_size: -
d_call: -
v_call: TRBV28
j_call: TRBJ1-1
cdr3_aa: CANAGRRTEAFF
cdr3_nt: TGTGCCAACGCCGGGCGCCGAACTGAAGCTTTCTTT

clone_size: -
d_call: -
v_call: TRBV19
j_call: TRBJ1-6
cdr3_aa: CASKVDRSNSPLHF
cdr3_nt: TGTGCCAGTAAGGTCGACAGGAGTAATTCACCCCTCCACTTT

clone_size: few
d_call: -
v_call: TRBV11-2
j_call: TRBJ1-4
cdr3_aa: CASSFGAGSIGEKLFF
cdr3_nt: TGTGCCAGCAGCTTCGGGGCTGGGTCCATAGGTGAAAAACTGTTTTTT

clone_size: few
d_call: TRBD2
v_call: TRBV9
j_call: TRBJ2-5
cdr3_aa: CASSSRGGEETQYF
cdr3_nt: TGTGCCAGCAGCTCGCGGGGGGGAGAAGAGACCCAGTACTTC

clone_size: many
d_call: TRBD2
v_call: TRBV7-8
j_call: TRBJ2-5
cdr3_aa: CASSPFGGGGPQETQYF
cdr3_nt: TGTGCCAGCAGCCCATTTGGGGGGGGGGGACCACAAGAGACCCAGTACTTC

clone_size: -
d_call: -
v_call: TRBV25-1
j_call: TRBJ2-1
cdr3_aa: CASSDNWSGYGEQFF
cdr3_nt: TGTGCCAGCAGTGACAACTGGTCAGGGTATGGTGAGCAGTTCTTC

clone_size: -
d_call: TRBD2
v_call: TRBV5-1
j_call: TRBJ2-1
cdr3_aa: CASSLRASGGTNEQFF
cdr3_nt: TGCGCCAGCAGCTTGCGGGCTAGCGGGGGGACCAATGAGCAGTTCTTC

clone_size: few
d_call: TRBD2
v_call: TRBV27
j_call: TRBJ2-5
cdr3_aa: CASSLYSGGGWKTQYF
cdr3_nt: TGTGCCAGCAGTTTATATTCGGGCGGGGGGTGGAAGACCCAGTACTTC

clone_size: once
d_call: TRBD1
v_call: TRBV15
j_call: TRBJ1-1
cdr3_aa: CATSRGDRDPTEAFF
cdr3_nt: TGTGCCACCAGCAGAGGGGACAGGGATCCCACTGAAGCTTTCTTT

clone_size: few
d_call: -
v_call: TRBV10-2
j_call: TRBJ2-5
cdr3_aa: CASSEVLGTGGPLQETQYF
cdr3_nt: -

clone_size: few
d_call: TRBD1
v_call: TRBV7-3
j_call: TRBJ1-6
cdr3_aa: CASSRDRYSPLHF
cdr3_nt: TGTGCCAGCAGTCGGGACAGGTATTCACCCCTCCACTTT

clone_size: -
d_call: -
v_call: TRBV29-1
j_call: TRBJ2-6
cdr3_aa: CSVEMGGANVLTF
cdr3_nt: TGCAGCGTTGAGATGGGAGGGGCCAACGTCCTGACTTTC

clone_size: few
d_call: -
v_call: TRBV6-5
j_call: TRBJ2-1
cdr3_aa: CASSYRGQGTGLASNEQFF
cdr3_nt: TGTGCCAGCAGTTACCGGGGACAGGGTACGGGACTAGCTTCGAATGAGCAGTTCTTC

clone_size: -
d_call: -
v_call: TRBV20-1
j_call: TRBJ2-7
cdr3_aa: CKKDSSPYYEQYF
cdr3_nt: TGCAAGAAGGACAGCAGCCCTTACTACGAGCAGTACTTC